Given below is one TCR beta chain in context. It lacks a known antigen. Base-call qualities are not available, and no considerably larger clone is one nucleotide away. Preparation of the library involved PCR. The sequencer listed for this sample is Illumina HiSeq 2000. The public sequencing data were trimmed at Q25 with fastp and processed into clonotypes with MiXCR by TCRdb, which kept only in-frame beta chains. One record per CDR3 amino acid sequence lists the most common genes and DNA. The sample table contains roughly 81,000 distinct CDR3 sequences; only one count was recorded for roughly 52% of them. The ten largest clones add up to roughly a tenth of the sample. These data come from a study of CDR3 diversity in severe acne (dated by TCRdb to about 2019). The CDR3 starts with the cysteine, ends with the phenylalanine, and has 15 residues. Solely the CDR3 DNA is kept, with 45 bases framed from the first base. The germline V gene specifies SGHVS as CDR1 and FNYEAQ as CDR2. Trimmed from V: 1 base; trimmed from J: 5 bases; junction bases lacking a gene match: 6.

The receptor was isolated from a male donor in good health, serving as a control. The sample comprised blood. The chain uses TRBV7-6 and TRBJ2-7; a stretch of 9 junction bases matches TRBD1. The CDR3 reads as follows: CASSLVGQGSHEQYF. The nucleotide sequence reads as follows: TGTGCCAGCAGCTTAGTGGGACAGGGTTCTCACGAGCAGTACTTC.